This T cell receptor beta chain emerged from a study of a mutant IDH1 vaccine in newly diagnosed glioma. The time point denotes: baseline, week 1 (first vaccination visit). Treatment: pre-vaccination baseline after standard-of-care therapy. From germline, CDR1 is GTSNPN and CDR2 SVGIG (reference sequence). CDR3 length: 13 amino acids. Trimming removed 4 bases from V and 2 bases from J, with 11 bases in between. Measured with immunoSEQ multiplex PCR; TCRdb has only the in-frame clones, and not every one. The sample holds 20,000 to 25,000 clones, 93% seen once. Sequenced here: PBMCs, sampled from a glioma patient treated with radiotherapy, temozolomide or both. The source is a man aged 35 to 55 with glioma. This sequence joins TRBV30 and TRBJ2-5; D unresolved. This CDR3 reads CAWTQSAQETQYF. CDR3 DNA: TGTGCCTGGACTCAGAGCGCGCAAGAGACCCAGTACTTC.